The T cell receptor (beta chain) described here comes from a study of somatic mutations in cytotoxic T cells in rheumatoid arthritis. About the research overall: Patient blood (approximately 30 ml EDTA) was drawn right after diagnosis, before any treatment. Among the T-cell populations stained with V beta antibodies, some were separated by flow sorting at nearly 100% purity, including V beta1+ cells whose TCRB was sequenced.

Using immunoSEQ multiplex PCR, the repertoire was profiled, and TCRdb retains in-frame clones only, with some absent. The sample has about 18,000 clones; around four fifths are singletons. The CDR3 has 12 residues. Trimming removed 8 bases from V and 2 bases from J, with 10 bases in between. Germline assignment: CDR1 LNHDA and CDR2 SQIVND (reference sequence). Sequences were obtained from CD8+ T cells sorted from blood. The rearrangement uses TRBV19 and TRBJ2-7; weak D call: TRBD2 (5 bases). The source is an adult with rheumatoid arthritis. The CDR3 is CASSGWAYEQYF. DNA for the CDR3: TGTGCCAGTTCGGGGTGGGCCTACGAGCAGTACTTC.